A single sample gave rise to the 18 T cell receptor beta chains below, sequenced in a study of T-cell reconstitution after alpha-beta-depleted transplantation in children (dated by TCRdb to the mid-2010s). Library generation was performed with PCR. The sample was run on an Illumina HiSeq 2500. Molecular barcoding was employed in the preparation of TCR libraries, with unique molecular identifiers being used to normalize TCRbeta repertoire quantification. Using fastp trimming at Q25 and MiXCR clonotype assembly, TCRdb reanalyzed the public sequencing data and kept in-frame beta chains. All rows with the same CDR3 protein become a single entry with the most common DNA and genes. Recorded for this sample are fewer than 1 million distinct CDR3 sequences; 16% of them occurred a single time. The top ten clonotypes cover roughly 4.8% of the sample. The treatment or condition tag for this specimen amounts to: allogeneic hematopoietic cell transplantation with graft depleted of TCRalphabeta T cells and CD19 B cells.

The sample here was PBMCs, mostly from graft donor cells, taken 360 days after TCRalphabeta/CD19-depleted stem cell transplant. Receptors were obtained from a male patient aged 5 to 17 who had a stem cell transplant for acute lymphoblastic leukemia, so the T cells may come from the graft donor.

The sample holds a few counts of this clonotype. The chain combines TRBV7-9 with TRBJ2-7, with 8 bases matching TRBD1. CDR3 length: 14 amino acids. The V gene end was trimmed by 3 bases and the J gene end by 5 bases; junction bases not matched to a gene: 6. Germline CDR1 is SEHNR and CDR2 is FQNEAQ (reference sequence). Written as DNA, the CDR3 is TGTGCCAGCAGCTTTAAGGACAGGGCCGACGAGCAGTACTTC. Translated: CASSFKDRADEQYF.

The chain links TRBV5-1 to TRBJ2-3; 14 nucleotides line up with TRBD2. Trimming cost V 3 bases and J 6 bases; bases outside gene matches: 6. Looked up from germline, CDR1 is SGHRS and CDR2 is YFSETQ. The CDR3 extends over 16 amino acids. CDR3 sequence: CASSSRTSGRWDTQYF. In nucleotides, the CDR3 is TGCGCCAGCAGCTCCCGGACTAGCGGGAGGTGGGATACGCAGTATTTT. Variable domain in full (rest from reference TRBV5-1 and TRBJ2-3): KAGVTQTPRYLIKTRGQQVTLSCSPISGHRSVSWYQQTPGQGLQFLFEYFSETQRNKGNFPGRFSGRQFSNSRSEMNVSTLELGDSALYLCASSSRTSGRWDTQYFGPGTRLTVL.

The CDR3 region is CASSFWTGVTDTQYF. The CDR3 nucleotides are TGTGCCAGCAGTTTTTGGACAGGGGTAACAGATACGCAGTATTTT. The gene calls are TRBV12-3 or TRBV12-4 and TRBJ2-3; 9 bases align to TRBD1. The length of the CDR3 is 15 residues. With 3 bases clipped from V and 3 bases from J, the junction kept 4 bases outside the gene matches.

This clonotype was counted at least ten times. A much larger clone sits a single nucleotide away, making a read error possible. The rearrangement joins TRBV12-3 or TRBV12-4 to TRBJ2-1, with D hard to call. The CDR3 is 11 residues long. The V and J ends lost 7 bases and 3 bases respectively, with 4 bases between them. CDR3 loop: CASTFYNEQFF. Written as DNA, the CDR3 is TGTGCCAGCACCTTCTACAATGAGCAGTTCTTC.

Details on this clonotype: At one boundary the junction diverges from the germline segment, which might be a read error. This chain links TRBV29-1 with TRBJ2-5, with 7 nucleotides matching TRBD1. The V gene's germline CDR1 is SQVTM and CDR2 ANQGSEA. The CDR3 is 14 residues long. The CDR3 is CSVEGRGHQATQYF. CDR3 sequence (DNA): TGCAGCGTTGAAGGTAGGGGGCACCAAGCGACCCAGTACTTC.

The chain has TRBV24-1 and TRBJ2-7; 7 nucleotides line up with TRBD1. V trimming: 9 bases; J trimming: 3 bases; junction bases outside the gene matches: 13. Germline CDR1 is KGHDR and CDR2 is SFDVKD. The CDR3 spans 15 residues. CDR3 region: CATPEDRNEGYEQYF. CDR3 bases: TGTGCCACCCCTGAGGACAGGAATGAAGGCTACGAGCAGTACTTC.

The chain has TRBV5-1 and TRBJ2-7; D not resolved. This CDR3 is 14 amino acids long. The germline V gene has CDR1 SGHRS and CDR2 YFSETQ. Trimming removed 1 base from V and 2 bases from J, with 10 bases in between. This chain's CDR3 is CASSLTETPYEQYF. CDR3 bases: TGCGCCAGCAGCTTGACCGAGACTCCCTACGAGCAGTACTTC.

The chain is built from TRBV12-3 or TRBV12-4 and TRBJ2-1; D perhaps matches TRBD1 (6 bases). V lost 4 bases and J 9 bases, leaving 10 bases between the germline ends. This CDR3 comprises 12 residues. In DNA, the CDR3 is TGTGCCAGCAGTTACCAGGGGTTTGAGCAGTTCTTC. This sequence encodes CASSYQGFEQFF.

This clonotype was seen a few times. In nucleotides, the CDR3 is TGTGCCAGCAAGACAGGTCGCAATGAGCAGTTCTTC. Its protein product is CASKTGRNEQFF. The V and J genes are TRBV6-5 and TRBJ2-1, with D possibly TRBD1 on 6 matching bases. The V gene lost 7 bases and the J gene lost 6 bases, with 10 bases spanning the gap. Germline values: CDR1 MNHEY, CDR2 SVGAGI. This CDR3 comprises 12 residues.

This clonotype came up a few times. The V gene is TRBV20-1, the J gene TRBJ2-5; D is ambiguous. The V and J ends lost 1 base and 2 bases respectively, with 8 bases between them. The CDR3 is 13 amino acids. Germline V gene lookup returns CDR1 DFQATT and CDR2 SNEGSKA (reference sequence). This CDR3 is CSARVEWQETQYF. The CDR3 nucleotides read TGCAGTGCTAGAGTTGAGTGGCAAGAGACCCAGTACTTC.

This clonotype appeared many times. This rearrangement joins TRBV10-3 to TRBJ2-1; D uncertain. Germline CDR1 is ENHRY and CDR2 is SYGVKD. The V end lost 8 bases, the J end lost 6 bases, and 17 bases lay between the germline ends. The CDR3 has 14 residues. DNA of the CDR3: TGTGCCATCGACCCCGGCCCGCGGACCAATGAGCAGTTCTTC. Its protein product is CAIDPGPRTNEQFF.

The chain has TRBV5-1 and TRBJ2-5; 9 bases are a match to TRBD2. CDR1 and CDR2 from the germline V gene are SGHRS and YFSETQ. The CDR3 consists of 16 residues. V gave up 0 bases and J gave up 5 bases; unmatched junction bases: 8. The CDR3 region is CASSLEASGARETQYF. DNA of the CDR3: TGCGCCAGCAGCTTGGAGGCTAGCGGGGCAAGGGAGACCCAGTACTTC.

This clonotype was recorded at least ten times. This rearrangement joins TRBV9 to TRBJ2-5, with 7 nucleotides matching TRBD1. CDR1 and CDR2 from the germline V gene are SGDLS and YYNGEE. Losses at the gene ends were 4 bases for V and 3 bases for J; bases not matched to a gene: 12. The CDR3 consists of 16 residues. In DNA form, the CDR3 reads TGTGCCAGCAGCCTCTCAGACAGGGATCGAGAAGAGACCCAGTACTTC. It specifies CASSLSDRDREETQYF.

The chain carries TRBV29-1 and TRBJ1-1; D is possibly TRBD1 (6 bases). CDR1 is SQVTM and CDR2 is ANQGSEA in the germline V gene. The CDR3 has 16 residues. Deletions cut 4 bases from V and 4 bases from J, with 22 bases between. CDR3 DNA: TGCAGCGTTGCCGGGGGCAAGATCGCGGTGGGCACTGAAGCTTTCTTT. Protein sequence: CSVAGGKIAVGTEAFF.

This clonotype was counted only a few times. J is TRBJ2-1 and V is TRBV7-9; 10 bases line up with TRBD2. V trimming: 4 bases; J trimming: 3 bases; junction bases outside the gene matches: 6. Germline CDR1 is SEHNR and CDR2 is FQNEAQ (reference sequence). This CDR3 is built from 16 residues. In nucleotides, the CDR3 is TGTGCCAGCAGCTATAGCGGGAGGCCGGACTACAATGAGCAGTTCTTC. Translated: CASSYSGRPDYNEQFF.

In its sample, this clonotype was seen many times. V usage is TRBV7-9 and J usage is TRBJ2-1; 8 positions match TRBD2. V was clipped by 5 bases and J by 1 base; unmatched bases: 7. The length of the CDR3 is 16 residues. Germline loops: CDR1 SEHNR, CDR2 FQNEAQ (reference sequence). In nucleotides, the CDR3 is TGTGCCAGCAGCCCACGGGGGGGCACTTCCTACAATGAGCAGTTCTTC. This translates into CASSPRGGTSYNEQFF.

In its sample, this clonotype was seen many times. V and J are TRBV5-5 and TRBJ2-2; D might be TRBD1 (6 bases). V lost 9 bases, J lost 7 bases, and 10 bases lay in between. The CDR3 runs to 11 residues. The V gene's germline CDR1 is SGHKS and CDR2 YYEKEE (reference sequence). CDR3 sequence reads: CATEGVGELFF. CDR3 sequence (DNA): TGTGCCACCGAGGGGGTCGGGGAGCTGTTTTTT.

This chain connects TRBV28 to TRBJ2-5; D is undetermined. Germline V gives CDR1 MDHEN, CDR2 SYDVKM. The CDR3 spans 13 residues. V lost 3 bases and J 7 bases, leaving 12 bases between the germline ends. DNA for the CDR3: TGTGCCAGCAGTTTGGGCAGGCGAGCGACCCAGTACTTC. Translated: CASSLGRRATQYF.